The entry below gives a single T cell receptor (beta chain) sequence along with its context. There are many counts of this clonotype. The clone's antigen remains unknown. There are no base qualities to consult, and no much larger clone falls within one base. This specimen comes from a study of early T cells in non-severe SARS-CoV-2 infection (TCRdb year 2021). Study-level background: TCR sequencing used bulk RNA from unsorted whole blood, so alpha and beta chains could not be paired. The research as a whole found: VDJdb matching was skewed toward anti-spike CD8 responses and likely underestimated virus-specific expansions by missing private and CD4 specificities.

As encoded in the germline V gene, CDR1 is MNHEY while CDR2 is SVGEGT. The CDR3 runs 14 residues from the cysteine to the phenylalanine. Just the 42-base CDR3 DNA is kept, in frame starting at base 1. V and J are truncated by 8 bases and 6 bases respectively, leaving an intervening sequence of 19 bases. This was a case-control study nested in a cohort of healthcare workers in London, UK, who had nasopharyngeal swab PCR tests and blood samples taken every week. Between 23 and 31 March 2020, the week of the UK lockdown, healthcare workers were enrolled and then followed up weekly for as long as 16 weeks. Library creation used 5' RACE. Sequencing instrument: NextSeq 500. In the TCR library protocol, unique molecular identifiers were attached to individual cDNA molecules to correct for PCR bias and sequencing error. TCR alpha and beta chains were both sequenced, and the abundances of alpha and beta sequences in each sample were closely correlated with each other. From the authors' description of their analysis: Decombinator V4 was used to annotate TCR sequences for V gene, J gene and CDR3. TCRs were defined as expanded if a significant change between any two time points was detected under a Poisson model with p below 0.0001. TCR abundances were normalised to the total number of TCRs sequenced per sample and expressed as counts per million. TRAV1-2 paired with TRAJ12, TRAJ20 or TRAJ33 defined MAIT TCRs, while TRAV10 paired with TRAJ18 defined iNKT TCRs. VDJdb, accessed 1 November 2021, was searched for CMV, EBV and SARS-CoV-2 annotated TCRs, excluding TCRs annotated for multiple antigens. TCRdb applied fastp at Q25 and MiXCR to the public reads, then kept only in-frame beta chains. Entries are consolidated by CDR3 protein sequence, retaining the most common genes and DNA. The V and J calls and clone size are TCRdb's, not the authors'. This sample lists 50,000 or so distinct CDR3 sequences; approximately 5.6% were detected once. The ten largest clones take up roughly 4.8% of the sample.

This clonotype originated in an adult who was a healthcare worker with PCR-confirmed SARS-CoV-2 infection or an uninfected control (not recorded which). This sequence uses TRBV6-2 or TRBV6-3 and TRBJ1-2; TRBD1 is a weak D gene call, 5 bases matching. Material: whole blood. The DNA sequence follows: TGTGCCAGCCGTCGCAGGGAATTCGGGCATGGCTACACCTTC. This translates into CASRRREFGHGYTF.